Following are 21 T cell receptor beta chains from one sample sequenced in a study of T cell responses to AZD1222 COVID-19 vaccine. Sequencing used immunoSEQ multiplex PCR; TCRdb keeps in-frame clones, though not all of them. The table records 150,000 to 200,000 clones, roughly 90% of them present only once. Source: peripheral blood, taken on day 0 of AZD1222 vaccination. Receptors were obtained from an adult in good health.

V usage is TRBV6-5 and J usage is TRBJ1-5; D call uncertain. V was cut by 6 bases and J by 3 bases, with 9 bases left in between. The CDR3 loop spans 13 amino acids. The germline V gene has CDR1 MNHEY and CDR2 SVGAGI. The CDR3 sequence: CASSATFNQPQHF. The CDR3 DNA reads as TGTGCCAGCAGCGCCACCTTCAATCAGCCCCAGCATTTT.

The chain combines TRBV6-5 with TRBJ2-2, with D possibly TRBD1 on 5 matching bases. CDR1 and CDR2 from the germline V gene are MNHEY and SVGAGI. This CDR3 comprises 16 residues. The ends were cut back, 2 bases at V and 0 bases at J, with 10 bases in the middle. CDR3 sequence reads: CASSYEGAPNTGELFF. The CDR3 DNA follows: TGTGCCAGCAGTTACGAAGGGGCGCCGAACACCGGGGAGCTGTTTTTT.

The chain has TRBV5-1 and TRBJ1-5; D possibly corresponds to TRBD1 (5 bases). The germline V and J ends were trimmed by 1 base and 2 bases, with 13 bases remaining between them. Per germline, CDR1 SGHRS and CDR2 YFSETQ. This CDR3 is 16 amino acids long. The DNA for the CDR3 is TGCGCCAGCAGCTTGTCAGGGACCGGAGGCAATCAGCCCCAGCATTTT. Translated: CASSLSGTGGNQPQHF.

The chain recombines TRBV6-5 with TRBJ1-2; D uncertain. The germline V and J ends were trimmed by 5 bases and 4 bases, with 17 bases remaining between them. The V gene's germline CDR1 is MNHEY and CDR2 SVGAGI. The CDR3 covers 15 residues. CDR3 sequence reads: CASSRTVIPPYGYTF. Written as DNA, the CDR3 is TGTGCCAGCAGTCGCACAGTAATTCCCCCCTATGGCTACACCTTC.

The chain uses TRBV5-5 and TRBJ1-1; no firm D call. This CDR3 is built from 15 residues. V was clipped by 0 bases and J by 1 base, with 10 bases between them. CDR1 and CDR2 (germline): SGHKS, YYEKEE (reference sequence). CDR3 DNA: TGTGCCAGCAGCTTGGCCGGGCTTGGGAACACTGAAGCTTTCTTT. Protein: CASSLAGLGNTEAFF.

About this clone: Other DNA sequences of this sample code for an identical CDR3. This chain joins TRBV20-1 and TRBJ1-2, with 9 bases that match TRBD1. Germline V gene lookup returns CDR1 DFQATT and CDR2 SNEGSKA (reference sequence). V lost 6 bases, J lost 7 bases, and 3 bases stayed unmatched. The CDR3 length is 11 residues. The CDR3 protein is CSAPDRGGYTF. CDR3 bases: TGCAGTGCCCCGGACAGGGGTGGCTACACCTTC.

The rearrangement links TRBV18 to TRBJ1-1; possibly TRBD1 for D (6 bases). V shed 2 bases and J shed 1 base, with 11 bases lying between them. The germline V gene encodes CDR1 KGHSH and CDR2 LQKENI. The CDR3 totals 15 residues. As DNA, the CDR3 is TGTGCCAGCTCACCAAGGGAGGGGGGGAACACTGAAGCTTTCTTT. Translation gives CASSPREGGNTEAFF. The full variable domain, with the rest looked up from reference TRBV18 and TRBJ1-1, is NAGVMQNPRHLVRRRGQEARLRCSPMKGHSHVYWYRQLPEEGLKFMVYLQKENIIDESGMPKERFSAEFPKEGPSILRIQQVVRGDSAAYFCASSPREGGNTEAFFGQGTRLTVV.

The CDR3 loop is CASSPAQGQLNEQFF. CDR3 bases: TGTGCCAGCTCACCAGCCCAGGGCCAACTCAATGAGCAGTTCTTC. The genes are TRBV18 and TRBJ2-1, with D perhaps TRBD1 (5 bases). The length of the CDR3 is 15 residues. The V end lost 2 bases, the J end lost 6 bases, and 14 bases lay between the germline ends. Germline lookup yields CDR1 KGHSH and CDR2 LQKENI.

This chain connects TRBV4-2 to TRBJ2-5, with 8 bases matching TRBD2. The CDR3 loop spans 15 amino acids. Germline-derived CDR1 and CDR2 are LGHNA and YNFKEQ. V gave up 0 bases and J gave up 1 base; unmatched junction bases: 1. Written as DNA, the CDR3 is TGTGCCAGCAGCCAAGATCGGGGGGGCCAAGAGACCCAGTACTTC. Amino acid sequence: CASSQDRGGQETQYF.

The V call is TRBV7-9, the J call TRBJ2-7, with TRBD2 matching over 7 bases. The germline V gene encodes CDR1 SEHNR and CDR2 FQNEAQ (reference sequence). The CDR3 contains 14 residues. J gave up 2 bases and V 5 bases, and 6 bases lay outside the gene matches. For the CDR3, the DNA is TGTGCCAGCAGCCCTGGAGGGAGGGCCTACGAGCAGTACTTC. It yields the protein CASSPGGRAYEQYF.

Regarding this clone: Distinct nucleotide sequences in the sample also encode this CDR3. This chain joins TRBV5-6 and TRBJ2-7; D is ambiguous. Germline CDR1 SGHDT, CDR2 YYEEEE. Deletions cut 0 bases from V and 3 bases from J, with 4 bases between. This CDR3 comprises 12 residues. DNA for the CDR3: TGTGCCAGCAGCTTGGCCCACTACGAGCAGTACTTC. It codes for CASSLAHYEQYF. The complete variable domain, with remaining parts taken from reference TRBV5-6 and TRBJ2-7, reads DAGVTQSPTHLIKTRGQQVTLRCSPKSGHDTVSWYQQALGQGPQFIFQYYEEEERQRGNFPDRFSGHQFPNYSSELNVNALLLGDSALYLCASSLAHYEQYFGPGTRLTVT.

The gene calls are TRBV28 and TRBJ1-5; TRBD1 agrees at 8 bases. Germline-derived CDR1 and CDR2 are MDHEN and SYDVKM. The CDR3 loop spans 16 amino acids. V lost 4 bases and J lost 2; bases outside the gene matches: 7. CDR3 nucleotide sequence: TGTGCCAGCAGTTCCCGGACAGGGACGGGCAATCAGCCCCAGCATTTT. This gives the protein CASSSRTGTGNQPQHF.

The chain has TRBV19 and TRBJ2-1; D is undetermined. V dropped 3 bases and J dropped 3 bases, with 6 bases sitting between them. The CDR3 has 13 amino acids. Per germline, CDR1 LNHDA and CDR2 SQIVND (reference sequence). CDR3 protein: CASSIPDYNEQFF. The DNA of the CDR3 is TGTGCCAGTAGTATCCCGGACTACAATGAGCAGTTCTTC.

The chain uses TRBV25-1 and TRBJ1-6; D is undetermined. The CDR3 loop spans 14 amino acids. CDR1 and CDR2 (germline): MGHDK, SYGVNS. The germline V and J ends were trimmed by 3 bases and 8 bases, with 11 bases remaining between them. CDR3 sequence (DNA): TGTGCCAGCAGTGATCCGACGTTTCATTCACCCCTCCACTTT. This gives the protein CASSDPTFHSPLHF.

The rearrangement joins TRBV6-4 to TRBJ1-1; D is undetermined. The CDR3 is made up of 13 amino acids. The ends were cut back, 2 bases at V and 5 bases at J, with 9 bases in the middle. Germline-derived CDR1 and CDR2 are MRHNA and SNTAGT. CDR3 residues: CASSDGRATEAFF. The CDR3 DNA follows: TGTGCCAGCAGTGACGGAAGGGCTACTGAAGCTTTCTTT.

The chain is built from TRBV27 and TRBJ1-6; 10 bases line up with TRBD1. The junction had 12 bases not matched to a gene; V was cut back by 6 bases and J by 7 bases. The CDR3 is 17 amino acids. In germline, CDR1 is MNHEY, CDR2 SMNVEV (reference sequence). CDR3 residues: CASRPLTRDRGNSPLHF. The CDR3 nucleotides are TGTGCCAGCAGACCCCTAACCCGGGACAGGGGAAATTCACCCCTCCACTTT.

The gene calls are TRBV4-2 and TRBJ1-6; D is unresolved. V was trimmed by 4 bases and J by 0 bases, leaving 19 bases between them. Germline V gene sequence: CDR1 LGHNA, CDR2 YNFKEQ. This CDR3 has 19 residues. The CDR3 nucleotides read TGTGCCAGCAGCCCTCCGCTCCGGTACAGAGCCTCCTATAATTCACCCCTCCACTTT. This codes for CASSPPLRYRASYNSPLHF.

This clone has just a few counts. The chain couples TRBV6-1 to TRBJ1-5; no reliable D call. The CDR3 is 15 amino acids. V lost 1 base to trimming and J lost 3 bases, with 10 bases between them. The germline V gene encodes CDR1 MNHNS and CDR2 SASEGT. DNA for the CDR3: TGTGCCAGCAGTGAAGGACCAGGTATCAATCAGCCCCAGCATTTT. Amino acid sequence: CASSEGPGINQPQHF.

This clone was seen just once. Here the CDR3 reads CASSDLAGGPPDTQYF. CDR3 sequence (DNA): TGTGCCAGCAGTGACTTAGCGGGGGGGCCCCCAGATACGCAGTATTTT. V gene TRBV6-4 combines with J gene TRBJ2-3; 11 bases line up with TRBD2. Trimming at V came to 1 base and at J to 4 bases, leaving 4 bases not matched to a gene. The CDR3 runs to 16 residues. From germline, CDR1 is MRHNA and CDR2 SNTAGT.

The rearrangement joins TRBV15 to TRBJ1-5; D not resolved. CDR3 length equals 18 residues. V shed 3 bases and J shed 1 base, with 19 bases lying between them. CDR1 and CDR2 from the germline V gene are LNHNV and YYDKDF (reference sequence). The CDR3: CATSRVTFRYISNQPQHF. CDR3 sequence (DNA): TGTGCCACCAGCAGGGTGACCTTTCGGTATATCAGCAATCAGCCCCAGCATTTT. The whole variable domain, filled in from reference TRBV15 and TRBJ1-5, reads DAMVIQNPRYQVTQFGKPVTLSCSQTLNHNVMYWYQQKSSQAPKLLFHYYDKDFNNEADTPDNFQSRRPNTSFCFLDIRSPGLGDTAMYLCATSRVTFRYISNQPQHFGDGTRLSIL.

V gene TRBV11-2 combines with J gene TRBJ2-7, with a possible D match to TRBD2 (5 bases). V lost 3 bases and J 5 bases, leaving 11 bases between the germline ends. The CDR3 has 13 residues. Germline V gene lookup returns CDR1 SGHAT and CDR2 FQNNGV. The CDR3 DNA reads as TGTGCCAGCAGCTTTTTTGTCGGGGACGAGCAGTACTTC. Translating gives CASSFFVGDEQYF.